The next 14 T cell receptor beta chains were all read from a single sample in a study of T cell repertoires in cytomegalovirus infection. MiXCR was run by TCRdb on the reads, yielding one entry per CDR3 protein. The profile shows approximately 150,000 distinct CDR3 sequences, about 6.5% of them singletons. Sequencing was performed on PBMCs. Receptors originate from a human donor in good health (CMV status not recorded). Some clones in this sample may be carry-over from other donors' samples.

This clonotype occurred a few times. The rearrangement uses TRBV28 and TRBJ1-2; no reliable D call. Germline V CDR1 and CDR2: MDHEN, SYDVKM. This CDR3 region has 14 residues. The V end lost 3 bases, the J end lost 2 bases, and 10 bases lay between the germline ends. CDR3 in amino acids: CASSFVGRNYGYTF. CDR3 bases: TGTGCCAGCAGTTTTGTTGGCAGAAACTATGGCTACACCTTC.

This clonotype was recorded many times. The V and J genes are TRBV7-2 and TRBJ2-3; the match to TRBD2 covers 10 bases. CDR3 length: 18 residues. Looked up from germline, CDR1 is SGHTA and CDR2 is FQGNSA. Trimming removed 4 bases from V and 1 base from J; junction bases left unmatched: 11. CDR3 in amino acids: CASSSLAGDLSGTDTQYF. The CDR3 coding sequence is TGTGCCAGCAGCTCTCTAGCGGGGGATCTTTCTGGCACAGATACGCAGTATTTT. Full variable domain (outside the CDR3, taken from reference TRBV7-2 and TRBJ2-3): GAGVSQSPSNKVTEKGKDVELRCDPISGHTALYWYRQSLGQGLEFLIYFQGNSAPDKSGLPSDRFSAERTGGSVSTLTIQRTQQEDSAVYLCASSSLAGDLSGTDTQYFGPGTRLTVL.

This clonotype was recorded at least ten times. This chain joins TRBV7-3 and TRBJ2-5; D tentatively fits TRBD1 or TRBD2 (5 bases each). The CDR3 consists of 14 residues. The V and J ends lost 5 bases and 2 bases respectively, with 12 bases between them. The V gene's germline CDR1 is SGHTA and CDR2 FQGTGA. The CDR3 bases are TGTGCCAGCAGCCCGACCGGGGCACAAGAGACCCAGTACTTC. It encodes CASSPTGAQETQYF.

This chain links TRBV5-4 with TRBJ2-7; 8 positions agree with TRBD1. Germline V gene lookup returns CDR1 SGHNT and CDR2 YYREEE (reference sequence). The CDR3 extends over 16 amino acids. The ends lost 3 bases at V and 4 bases at J; junction bases unmatched: 12. The CDR3 sequence: CASSSPEDREPYEQYF. The CDR3 DNA is TGTGCCAGCAGCTCCCCAGAGGACAGGGAACCTTACGAGCAGTACTTC.

The table lists this clonotype with a few counts. The chain recombines TRBV20-1 with TRBJ2-3, with D possibly TRBD1 on 5 matching bases. CDR1 is DFQATT, CDR2 SNEGSKA, per germline (reference sequence). The V gene lost 6 bases and the J gene lost 6 bases, with 19 bases spanning the gap. The CDR3 length is 14 residues. Here the CDR3 reads CSARRLASGDTQYF. The CDR3 region has the DNA TGCAGTGCCCGGCGTTTGGCGTCAGGGGATACGCAGTATTTT.

This clonotype came up many times. The rearrangement uses TRBV7-2 and TRBJ1-2; no definite D call. The CDR3 has 13 residues. Germline-derived CDR1 and CDR2 are SGHTA and FQGNSA. Trimming took off 1 base at V and 7 bases at J, with 10 bases between the two ends. The CDR3 here is CASSLDFPVGYTF. The CDR3 coding sequence is TGTGCCAGCAGCTTAGATTTCCCAGTTGGCTACACCTTC.

This clonotype was counted a few times. The chain uses TRBV15 and TRBJ2-7; 10 nucleotides match TRBD1. Germline CDR1 reads LNHNV; CDR2 reads YYDKDF (reference sequence). The length of the CDR3 is 16 residues. V was pared by 0 bases and J by 4 bases, with 6 bases of the junction left unmatched. The CDR3 nucleotides read TGTGCCACCAGCAGAGACCGCCCGGGACAGGGGTACGAGCAGTACTTC. Protein product: CATSRDRPGQGYEQYF.

This clonotype has only a few counts. The V and J genes are TRBV5-1 and TRBJ2-1, with TRBD2 matching over 7 bases. Germline V gene data show CDR1 as SGHRS and CDR2 as YFSETQ. Trimming at V came to 0 bases and at J to 6 bases, leaving 6 bases not matched to a gene. The CDR3 consists of 15 residues. The CDR3 DNA reads as TGCGCCAGCAGCTTGGCACCCACTAGCGTCAATGAGCAGTTCTTC. This gives the protein CASSLAPTSVNEQFF. Variable domain in full (rest from reference TRBV5-1 and TRBJ2-1): KAGVTQTPRYLIKTRGQQVTLSCSPISGHRSVSWYQQTPGQGLQFLFEYFSETQRNKGNFPGRFSGRQFSNSRSEMNVSTLELGDSALYLCASSLAPTSVNEQFFGPGTRLTVL.

The rearrangement uses TRBV7-2 and TRBJ1-5; maybe TRBD1 (5 bases). With 3 bases removed from V and 0 bases from J, the gap between germline ends came to 18 bases. The CDR3 has 18 amino acids. In germline, CDR1 is SGHTA, CDR2 FQGNSA. The CDR3 here is CASSLESAGWGSNQPQHF. The CDR3 nucleotides are TGTGCCAGCAGCTTGGAATCGGCAGGGTGGGGTAGCAATCAGCCCCAGCATTTT.

Ten or more counts support this clonotype. The chain combines TRBV28 with TRBJ2-7; D remains ambiguous. This CDR3 contains 15 residues. The V and J ends lost 6 bases and 0 bases respectively, with 15 bases between them. Looked up from germline, CDR1 is MDHEN and CDR2 is SYDVKM. The CDR3 bases are TGTGCCAGCAGCCCCGCGACTCCGACCTCCTACGAGCAGTACTTC. The encoded protein is CASSPATPTSYEQYF.

This clonotype was counted at least ten times. This chain uses TRBV11-2 with TRBJ1-1; a possible D gene is TRBD1 (5 bases). The length of the CDR3 is 16 residues. Germline lookup yields CDR1 SGHAT and CDR2 FQNNGV. Between the trimmed V and J ends, which lost 3 bases and 1 base, there was a span of 15 bases. CDR3 loop: CASSFLGPGTNTEAFF. The CDR3 bases are TGTGCCAGCAGCTTCCTGGGTCCAGGGACGAACACTGAAGCTTTCTTT.

The J gene is TRBJ2-5, the V gene TRBV7-2; 8 nucleotides agree with TRBD1. Germline V gives CDR1 SGHTA, CDR2 FQGNSA. CDR3 size: 18 residues. V shed 3 bases and J 5 bases; nucleotides not matched to a gene: 17. This CDR3 is CASSLLPPDGTGLETQYF. The CDR3 region has the DNA TGTGCCAGCAGCTTGTTACCTCCAGACGGGACAGGCCTGGAGACCCAGTACTTC.

This clonotype was found many times. The V call is TRBV24-1, the J call TRBJ1-5; D is possibly TRBD1 (5 bases). CDR1 and CDR2 (germline): KGHDR, SFDVKD. CDR3 size: 13 residues. Between the trimmed V and J ends, which lost 4 bases and 3 bases, there was a span of 6 bases. CDR3 nucleotide sequence: TGTGCCACCAGTGAAGGACACAATCAGCCCCAGCATTTT. This codes for CATSEGHNQPQHF.

This clonotype has at least ten counts. The V and J genes are TRBV7-3 and TRBJ2-2, with D unclear. Germline CDR1 reads SGHTA; CDR2 reads FQGTGA. The CDR3 is 14 residues long. Deletions cut 8 bases from V and 1 base from J, with 11 bases between. The CDR3 here is CASGVAENTGELFF. Written as DNA, the CDR3 is TGTGCCAGCGGAGTAGCAGAGAACACCGGGGAGCTGTTTTTT.